Sequencing of this TCR beta chain was carried out in a study of T cell changes during pregnancy in multiple sclerosis. The V gene lost 4 bases and the J gene lost 6 bases, with 20 bases spanning the gap. Germline-derived CDR1 and CDR2 are SEHNR and FQNEAQ (reference sequence). The CDR3 covers 16 residues. Produced via immunoSEQ multiplex PCR; TCRdb's table is partial and in-frame only. The table lists tens of thousands of clones, around 95% of them singletons, with about 0.8% in the top ten. Sample: peripheral blood, taken in the second trimester of pregnancy. The origin of this receptor is a female donor in good health, enrolled as a control in a pregnancy study. The rearrangement joins TRBV7-9 to TRBJ2-3; D is possibly TRBD1 (6 bases). This CDR3 reads CASSSPVGAPPDTQYF. CDR3 DNA: TGTGCCAGCAGCTCTCCCGTGGGGGCCCCGCCCGATACGCAGTATTTT.